The 4 T cell receptor beta chains given below trace back to one sample, sequenced in a study of blood T cell repertoires in COVID-19. Assay: immunoSEQ multiplex PCR; the TCRdb copy retains only in-frame clones and omits some. This sample has about 190,000 clones, with 70% to 90% found just once. The sample was peripheral blood. These TCRs come from a woman older than 75 with acute or convalescent COVID-19.

The chain combines TRBV18 with TRBJ1-5, with TRBD1 matching 8 bases. Germline CDR1 reads KGHSH; CDR2 reads LQKENI. V dropped 3 bases and J dropped 6; count of bases not matched to a gene: 4. The CDR3 sequence is 14 residues long. CDR3 sequence reads: CASSPLDRGQPQHF. DNA for the CDR3: TGTGCCAGCTCACCCTTAGACAGGGGTCAGCCCCAGCATTTT.

The chain joins TRBV27 to TRBJ1-5; 7 bases are a match to TRBD1. Per the germline V gene, CDR1 is MNHEY and CDR2 is SMNVEV (reference sequence). V was pared by 5 bases and J by 7 bases, with 8 bases of the junction left unmatched. The CDR3 has 14 residues. The CDR3 is CASSPGTARQPQHF. The CDR3 bases are TGTGCCAGCAGTCCAGGGACAGCGAGGCAGCCCCAGCATTTT.

V and J are TRBV28 and TRBJ1-5; no clear D gene. Trimming took 6 bases from V and 5 from J, leaving 14 bases between them. The CDR3 extends over 14 amino acids. The germline V gene has CDR1 MDHEN and CDR2 SYDVKM. CDR3 nucleotides: TGTGCCAGCAGGCTTGTCCAGGAAGATCAGCCCCAGCATTTT. Its translation: CASRLVQEDQPQHF.

The chain is built from TRBV2 and TRBJ2-1, with 10 bases that match TRBD2. The CDR3 loop spans 16 amino acids. V gave up 7 bases and J gave up 7 bases; unmatched junction bases: 13. Germline values: CDR1 SNHLY, CDR2 FYNNEI. The CDR3 spells CASTPDLAGGGNEQFF. CDR3 coding DNA: TGTGCCAGCACGCCCGACTTAGCGGGAGGCGGAAATGAGCAGTTCTTC.